This T cell receptor beta chain was captured by sequencing in a study of early T cells in non-severe SARS-CoV-2 infection. This clonotype has only a few counts. As part of library construction, unique molecular identifiers were attached to individual cDNA molecules. A single record per CDR3 protein comes from TCRdb applying MiXCR to the 5' RACE reads. The sample lists some 76,000 distinct CDR3 sequences; 15% were seen once. Per the germline V gene, CDR1 is SGHAT and CDR2 is FQNNGV. The CDR3 extends over 13 amino acids. V lost 1 base to trimming and J lost 13 bases, with 14 bases between them. The receptor was derived from an adult who was a healthcare worker with PCR-confirmed SARS-CoV-2 infection or an uninfected control (not recorded which). The specimen sequenced was whole blood. The V and J genes are TRBV11-2 and TRBJ2-4; possibly TRBD1 or TRBD2 for D (5 bases each). In DNA, the CDR3 is TGTGCCAGCAGCTTAGTCGGTCCGGGGCCACAGTACTTC. Protein: CASSLVGPGPQYF.